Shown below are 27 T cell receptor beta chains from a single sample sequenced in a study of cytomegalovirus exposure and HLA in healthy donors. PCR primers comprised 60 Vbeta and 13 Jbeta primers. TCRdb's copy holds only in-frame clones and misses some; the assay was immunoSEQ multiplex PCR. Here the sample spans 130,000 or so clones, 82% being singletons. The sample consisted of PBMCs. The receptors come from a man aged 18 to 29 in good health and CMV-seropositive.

This CDR3 is CASSPLGADFYEQYF. The DNA for the CDR3 is TGTGCCAGCAGCCCTCTTGGGGCAGATTTCTACGAGCAGTACTTC. This sequence joins TRBV27 and TRBJ2-7, with D perhaps matching TRBD1 (5 bases). Germline lookup yields CDR1 MNHEY and CDR2 SMNVEV (reference sequence). V shed 6 bases and J shed 3 bases, with 18 bases lying between them. CDR3 length: 15 residues.

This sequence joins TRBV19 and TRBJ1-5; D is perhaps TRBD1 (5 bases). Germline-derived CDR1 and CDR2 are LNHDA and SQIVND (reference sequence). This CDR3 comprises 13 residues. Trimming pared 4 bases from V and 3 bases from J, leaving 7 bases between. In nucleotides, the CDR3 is TGTGCCAGTAGTACAGGGTTCAATCAGCCCCAGCATTTT. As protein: CASSTGFNQPQHF.

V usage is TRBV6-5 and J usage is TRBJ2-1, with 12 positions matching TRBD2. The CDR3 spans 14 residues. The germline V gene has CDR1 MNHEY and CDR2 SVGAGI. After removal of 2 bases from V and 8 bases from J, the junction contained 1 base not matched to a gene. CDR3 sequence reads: CASSYRTSGDEQFF. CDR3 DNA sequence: TGTGCCAGCAGTTACCGGACTAGCGGGGATGAGCAGTTCTTC.

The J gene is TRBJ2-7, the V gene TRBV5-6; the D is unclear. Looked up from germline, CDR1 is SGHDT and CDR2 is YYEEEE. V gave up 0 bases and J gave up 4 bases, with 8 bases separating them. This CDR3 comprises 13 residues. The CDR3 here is CASSLDTTYEQYF. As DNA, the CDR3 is TGTGCCAGCAGCTTGGACACTACTTACGAGCAGTACTTC.

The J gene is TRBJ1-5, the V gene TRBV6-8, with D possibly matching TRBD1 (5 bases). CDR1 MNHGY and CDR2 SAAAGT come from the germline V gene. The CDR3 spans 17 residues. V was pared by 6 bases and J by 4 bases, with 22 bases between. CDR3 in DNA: TGTGCCAGCAGCCCCTCTGGGGAGGCAGGGCTTAATCAGCCCCAGCATTTT. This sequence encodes CASSPSGEAGLNQPQHF.

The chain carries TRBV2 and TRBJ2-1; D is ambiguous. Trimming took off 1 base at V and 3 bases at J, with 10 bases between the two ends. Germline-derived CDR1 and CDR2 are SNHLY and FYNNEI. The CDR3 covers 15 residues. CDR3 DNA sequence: TGTGCCAGCAGTGAAGTTCGTAGAGTCTACAATGAGCAGTTCTTC. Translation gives CASSEVRRVYNEQFF.

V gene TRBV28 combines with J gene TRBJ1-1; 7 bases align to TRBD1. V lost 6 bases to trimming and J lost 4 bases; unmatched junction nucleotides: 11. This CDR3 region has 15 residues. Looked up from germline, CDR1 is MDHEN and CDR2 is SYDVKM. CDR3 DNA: TGTGCCAGCAGCCTTCTCAGGGGGAGCCGCACTGAAGCTTTCTTT. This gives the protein CASSLLRGSRTEAFF. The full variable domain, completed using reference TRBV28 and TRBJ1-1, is DVKVTQSSRYLVKRTGEKVFLECVQDMDHENMFWYRQDPGLGLRLIYFSYDVKMKEKGDIPEGYSVSREKKERFSLILESASTNQTSMYLCASSLLRGSRTEAFFGQGTRLTVV.

DNA for the CDR3: TGTGCCAGCAGTTTACTAGCGGGACGTGGGACCCAGTACTTC. The encoded protein is CASSLLAGRGTQYF. This sequence joins TRBV28 and TRBJ2-5, with 9 nucleotides matching TRBD2. Germline V gives CDR1 MDHEN, CDR2 SYDVKM. V shed 2 bases and J 7 bases; nucleotides not matched to a gene: 5. The CDR3 is 14 residues long. Using reference TRBV28 and TRBJ2-5 for the parts outside the CDR3, the full variable domain is DVKVTQSSRYLVKRTGEKVFLECVQDMDHENMFWYRQDPGLGLRLIYFSYDVKMKEKGDIPEGYSVSREKKERFSLILESASTNQTSMYLCASSLLAGRGTQYFGPGTRLLVL.

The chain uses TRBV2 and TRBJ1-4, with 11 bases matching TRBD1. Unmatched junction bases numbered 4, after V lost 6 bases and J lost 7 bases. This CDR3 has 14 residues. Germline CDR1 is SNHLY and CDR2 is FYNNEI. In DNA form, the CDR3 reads TGTGCCAGCAGCCTGGACAGGGGGCGTGAAAAACTGTTTTTT. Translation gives CASSLDRGREKLFF.

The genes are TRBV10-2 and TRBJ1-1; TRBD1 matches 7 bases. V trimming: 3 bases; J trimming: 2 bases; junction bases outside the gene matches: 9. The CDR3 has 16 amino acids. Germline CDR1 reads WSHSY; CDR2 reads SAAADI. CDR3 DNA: TGCGCCAGCAGTGAAACCCGGGACAGACCAAACACTGAAGCTTTCTTT. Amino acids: CASSETRDRPNTEAFF.

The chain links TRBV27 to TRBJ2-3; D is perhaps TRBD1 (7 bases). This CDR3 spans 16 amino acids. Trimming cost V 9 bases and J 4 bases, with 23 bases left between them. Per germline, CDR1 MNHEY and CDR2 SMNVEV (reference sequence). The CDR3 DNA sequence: TGTGCCAGTAACGGAGGGGGCAGGGATATTTCAGATACGCAGTATTTT. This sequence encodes CASNGGGRDISDTQYF.

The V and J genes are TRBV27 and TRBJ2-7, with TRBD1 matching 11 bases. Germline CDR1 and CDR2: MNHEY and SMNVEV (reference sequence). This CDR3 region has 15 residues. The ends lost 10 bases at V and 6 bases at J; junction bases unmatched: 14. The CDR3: CAIGDRDRGVFEQYF. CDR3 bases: TGTGCCATCGGCGACCGGGACAGGGGGGTGTTCGAGCAGTACTTC.

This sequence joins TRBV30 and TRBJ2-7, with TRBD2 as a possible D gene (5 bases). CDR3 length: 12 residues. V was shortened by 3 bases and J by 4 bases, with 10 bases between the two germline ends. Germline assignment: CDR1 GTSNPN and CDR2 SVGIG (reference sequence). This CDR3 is CAWRRGPYEQYF. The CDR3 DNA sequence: TGTGCCTGGAGGAGAGGGCCTTACGAGCAGTACTTC.

CDR3: CASGPQGINEKLFF. CDR3 DNA: TGTGCCAGCGGACCTCAGGGGATTAATGAAAAACTGTTTTTT. The V call is TRBV9, the J call TRBJ1-4; tentatively, D is TRBD1 (6 bases). Germline V lookup: CDR1 SGDLS, CDR2 YYNGEE. V was cut by 7 bases and J by 4 bases, with 14 bases left in between. The CDR3 extends over 14 amino acids. Supplemented by reference TRBV9 and TRBJ1-4, the full variable domain reads DSGVTQTPKHLITATGQRVTLRCSPRSGDLSVYWYQQSLDQGLQFLIQYYNGEERAKGNILERFSAQQFPDLHSELNLSSLELGDSALYFCASGPQGINEKLFFGSGTQLSVL.

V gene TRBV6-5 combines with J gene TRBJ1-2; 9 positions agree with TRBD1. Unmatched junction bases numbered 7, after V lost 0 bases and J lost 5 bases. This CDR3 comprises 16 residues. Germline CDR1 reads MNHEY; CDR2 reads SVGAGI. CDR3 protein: CASSYSIMGQGYGYTF. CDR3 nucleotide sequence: TGTGCCAGCAGTTACTCGATCATGGGACAGGGTTATGGCTACACCTTC.

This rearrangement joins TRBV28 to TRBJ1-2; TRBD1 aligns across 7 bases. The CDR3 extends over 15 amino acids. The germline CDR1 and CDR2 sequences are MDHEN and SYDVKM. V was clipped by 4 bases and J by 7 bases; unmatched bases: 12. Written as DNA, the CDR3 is TGTGCCAGCAGTTCCCGACAGGGCCCCCTAGGTGGCTACACCTTC. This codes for CASSSRQGPLGGYTF.

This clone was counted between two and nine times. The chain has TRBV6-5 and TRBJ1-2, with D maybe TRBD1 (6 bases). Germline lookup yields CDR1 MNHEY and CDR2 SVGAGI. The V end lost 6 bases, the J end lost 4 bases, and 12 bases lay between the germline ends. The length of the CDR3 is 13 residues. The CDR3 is CASSPQGFYGYTF. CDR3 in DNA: TGTGCCAGCAGCCCCCAGGGGTTCTATGGCTACACCTTC.

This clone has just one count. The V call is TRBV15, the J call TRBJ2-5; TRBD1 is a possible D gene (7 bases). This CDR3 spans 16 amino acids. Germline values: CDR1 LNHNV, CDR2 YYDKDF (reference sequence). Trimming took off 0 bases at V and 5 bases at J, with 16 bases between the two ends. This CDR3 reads CATSRELRGVIETQYF. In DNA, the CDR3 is TGTGCCACCAGCAGAGAACTCAGGGGGGTGATTGAGACCCAGTACTTC.

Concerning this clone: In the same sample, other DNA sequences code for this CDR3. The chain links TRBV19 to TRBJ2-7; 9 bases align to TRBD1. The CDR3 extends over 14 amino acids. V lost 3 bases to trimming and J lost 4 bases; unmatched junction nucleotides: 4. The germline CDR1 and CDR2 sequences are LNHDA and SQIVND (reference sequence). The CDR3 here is CASSIGTGMYEQYF. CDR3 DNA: TGTGCCAGTAGTATCGGGACAGGGATGTACGAGCAGTACTTC.

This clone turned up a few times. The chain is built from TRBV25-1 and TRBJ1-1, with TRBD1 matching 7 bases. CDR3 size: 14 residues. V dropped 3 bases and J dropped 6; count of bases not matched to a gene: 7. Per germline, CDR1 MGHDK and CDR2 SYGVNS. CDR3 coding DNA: TGTGCCAGCAGTGATCCCAGGGGGAAGGCTGAAGCTTTCTTT. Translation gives CASSDPRGKAEAFF.

The CDR3 reads CASKDGPAEAYEQYF. The CDR3 coding sequence is TGTGCCAGCAAGGATGGTCCGGCGGAAGCCTACGAGCAGTACTTC. The chain recombines TRBV7-9 with TRBJ2-7, with D hard to call. Germline CDR1 is SEHNR and CDR2 is FQNEAQ (reference sequence). The CDR3 length is 15 residues. V was trimmed by 7 bases and J by 2 bases, leaving 18 bases between them.

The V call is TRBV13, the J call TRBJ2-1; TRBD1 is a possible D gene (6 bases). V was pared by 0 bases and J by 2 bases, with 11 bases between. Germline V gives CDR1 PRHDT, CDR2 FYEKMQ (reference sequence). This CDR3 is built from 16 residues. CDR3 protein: CASSLGLQGTYNEQFF. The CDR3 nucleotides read TGTGCCAGCAGCTTAGGCCTACAGGGCACCTACAATGAGCAGTTCTTC.

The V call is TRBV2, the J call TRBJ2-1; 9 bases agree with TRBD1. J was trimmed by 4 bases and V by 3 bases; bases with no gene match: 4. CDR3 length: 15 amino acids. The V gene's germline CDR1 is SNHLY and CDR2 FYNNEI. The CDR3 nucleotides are TGTGCCAGCAGTGAGGATGGACAGGGGTACAATGAGCAGTTCTTC. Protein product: CASSEDGQGYNEQFF. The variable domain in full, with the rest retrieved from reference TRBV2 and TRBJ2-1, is EPEVTQTPSHQVTQMGQEVILRCVPISNHLYFYWYRQILGQKVEFLVSFYNNEISEKSEIFDDQFSVERPDGSNFTLKIRSTKLEDSAMYFCASSEDGQGYNEQFFGPGTRLTVL.

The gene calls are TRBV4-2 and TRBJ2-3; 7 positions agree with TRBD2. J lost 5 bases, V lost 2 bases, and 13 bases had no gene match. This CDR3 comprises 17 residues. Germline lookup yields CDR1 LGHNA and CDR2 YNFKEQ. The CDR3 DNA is TGTGCCAGCAGCCAAATCAACCTCGGGGGGAAAGGAGATACGCAGTATTTT. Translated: CASSQINLGGKGDTQYF.

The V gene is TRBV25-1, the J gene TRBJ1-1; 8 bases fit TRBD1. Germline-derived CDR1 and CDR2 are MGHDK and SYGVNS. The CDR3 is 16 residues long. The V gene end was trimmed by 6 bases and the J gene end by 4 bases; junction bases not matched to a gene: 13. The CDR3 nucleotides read TGTGCCAGCAGGGCCCTCTATACAGGGGGGCCCACTGAAGCTTTCTTT. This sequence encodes CASRALYTGGPTEAFF.

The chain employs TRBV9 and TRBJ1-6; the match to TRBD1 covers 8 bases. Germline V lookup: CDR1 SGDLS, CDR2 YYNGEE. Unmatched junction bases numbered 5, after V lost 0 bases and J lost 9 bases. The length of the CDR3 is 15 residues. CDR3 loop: CASSVDGTGGSPLHF. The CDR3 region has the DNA TGTGCCAGCAGCGTAGACGGGACAGGAGGTTCACCCCTCCACTTT.

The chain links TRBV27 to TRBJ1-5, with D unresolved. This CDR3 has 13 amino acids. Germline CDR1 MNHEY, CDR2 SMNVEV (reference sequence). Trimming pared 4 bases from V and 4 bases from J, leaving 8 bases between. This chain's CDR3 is CASSSSLNQPQHF. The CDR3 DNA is TGTGCCAGCAGTTCCTCCCTTAATCAGCCCCAGCATTTT.